Listed below are T cell receptor beta chains from one sample, sequenced in a study of T-cell reconstitution after alpha-beta-depleted transplantation in children. TCRdb reprocessed the PCR reads via MiXCR and lists one record per CDR3 protein. Found here are about 420,000 distinct CDR3 sequences, about 17% of them singletons; the top ten hold 25% to 35%. Sample: PBMCs, mostly from graft donor cells, taken 360 days after TCRalphabeta/CD19-depleted stem cell transplant. Source of these receptors: a boy less than two years old who had a stem cell transplant for Wiskott-Aldrich syndrome, so the T cells may come from the graft donor. CDR3s include the opening cysteine and the closing phenylalanine or tryptophan. The order of the fields is D gene, V gene, J gene, clone size, CDR3 DNA, CDR3 protein. D genes are given only for firm matches. Not all rows give a size; the values are once, few, many and, for expanded clones, a class.

-	TRBV11-2	TRBJ2-7	-	TGTGCCAGCAGCTTTCCCTCGGGTCCCTACGAGCAGTACTTC	CASSFPSGPYEQYF
TRBD2	TRBV7-8	TRBJ2-7	-	TGTGCCAGCAGCTTATTCCCTCTCGGGGGCGGGAGGATCTCCTACGAGCAGTACTTC	CASSLFPLGGGRISYEQYF
TRBD1	TRBV7-9	TRBJ2-5	few	TGTGCCAGCAGCTTTTGGGCCAAGACAGGGACCAGAGAGACCCAGTACTTC	CASSFWAKTGTRETQYF
-	TRBV5-1	TRBJ2-6	-	TGCGCCAGCAGCTCGGGAAGGTTCTCCGGGGCCAACGTCCTGACTTTC	CASSSGRFSGANVLTF
-	TRBV12-3/TRBV12-4	TRBJ2-7	-	TGTGCCAGCAGTGTCTTAGCGGCCTACGAGCAGTACTTC	CASSVLAAYEQYF
TRBD1	TRBV7-2	TRBJ2-3	-	TGTGCCAGCAGCTCCCTGGGACAGGGGGCAGATACGCAGTATTTT	CASSSLGQGADTQYF
-	TRBV12-3/TRBV12-4	TRBJ2-7	-	TGTGCCAGCAGTTTATGTCTCGGACTTCCTTGCACCTACGAGCAGTACTTC	CASSLCLGLPCTYEQYF
-	TRBV9	TRBJ2-3	-	TGTGCCAGCAGCGTAAACCTACTAGAGATAACTAGCACAGATACGCAGTATTTT	CASSVNLLEITSTDTQYF
TRBD2	TRBV5-1	TRBJ2-3	few	TGCGCCAGCAGCTTGGGGGGGGGGAATACGCAGTATTTT	CASSLGGGNTQYF
-	TRBV27	TRBJ2-7	-	TGTGCCAGCAGTCACCCCGGTGGGGACGGTTTATACGAGCAGTACTTC	CASSHPGGDGLYEQYF
-	TRBV10-3	TRBJ2-7	few	TGTGCCATCAGTCCACAGCGCTCCTACGAGCAGTACTTC	CAISPQRSYEQYF
-	TRBV9	TRBJ2-5	-	TGTGCCAGCAGCGTAGGCGGGACAATTCAAGAGACCCAGTACTTC	CASSVGGTIQETQYF
TRBD1	TRBV28	TRBJ2-7	few	TGTGCCAGCAGTATCGGGACAGGGCCCTTCTACGAGCAGTACTTC	CASSIGTGPFYEQYF
-	TRBV11-3	TRBJ2-7	-	TGTGCCAGCAGCTTAAATCCGGGGGGCCGCTCCTACGAGCAGTACTTC	CASSLNPGGRSYEQYF
-	TRBV29-1	TRBJ2-5	few	TGCAGCGTTGAGAGTCAACGGGAGACCCAGTACTTC	CSVESQRETQYF
-	TRBV5-6	TRBJ2-2	few	TGTGCCAGCAGCAGATTTCAGGGGACCGGGGAGCTGTTTTTT	CASSRFQGTGELFF
TRBD2	TRBV6-1	TRBJ2-5	-	TGTGCCAGCAGGAGGCTAGCGGGAGGATACGAGACCCAGTACTTC	CASRRLAGGYETQYF
TRBD1	TRBV20-1	TRBJ1-6	-	TGCAGTGCTAGAGATGGCGACAGGGTCGACTCACCCCTCCACTTT	CSARDGDRVDSPLHF
-	TRBV10-1	TRBJ2-5	many	TGCGCCAGCAGTGAGGACAGGAGAAAAGAGACCCAGTACTTC	CASSEDRRKETQYF
-	TRBV5-1	TRBJ2-1	many	TGCGCCAGCAGCTGGGGCGGGTTCGCGGGGAATGAGCAGTTCTTC	CASSWGGFAGNEQFF
-	TRBV7-6	TRBJ2-5	-	TGTGCCAGCAGGTGGGGTCTGAAGGAGACCCAGTACTTC	CASRWGLKETQYF
TRBD2	TRBV5-1	TRBJ2-3	many	TGCGCCAGCAGCTTGGCCGGGACTAGCGGGGGTGGCACAGATACGCAGTATTTT	CASSLAGTSGGGTDTQYF
TRBD2	TRBV29-1	TRBJ2-7	many	TGCAGCGTCCGGGGGGAAAGGAGCTCCTACGAGCAGTACTTC	CSVRGERSSYEQYF
TRBD2	TRBV5-1	TRBJ2-3	-	TGCGCCAGCAGCTTAGCCAGCGGGGGGCTCACAGATACGCAGTATTTT	CASSLASGGLTDTQYF
-	TRBV5-1	TRBJ2-3	few	TGCGCCAGCAGCTTGGAGTGGAGGGGTGGCGATACGCAGTATTTT	CASSLEWRGGDTQYF
TRBD1	TRBV24-1	TRBJ2-3	-	TGTGCCACCAGTGATTTGCCATCGACAGGGGGAAGCACAGATACGCAGTATTTT	CATSDLPSTGGSTDTQYF
TRBD1	TRBV29-1	TRBJ1-6	few	TGCAGCGTCCACCGGGACAGGGGATCCTATAATTCACCCCTCCACTTT	CSVHRDRGSYNSPLHF
-	TRBV10-3	TRBJ2-5	-	TGTGCCATCGGGCAACCCCAAGAGACCCAGTACTTC	CAIGQPQETQYF
-	TRBV18	TRBJ2-2	few	TGTGCCAGCTCACCGAAGGAGGGCGGGGAGCTGTTTTTT	CASSPKEGGELFF
-	TRBV7-2	TRBJ1-2	-	TGTGCCAGCAGCTTAGGCAGGGAGGCCTATGGCTACACCTTC	CASSLGREAYGYTF
TRBD1	TRBV10-3	TRBJ2-1	-	TGTGCCAGCGCCGACCGGGACAGGGGCCTCTTC	CASADRDRGLF
-	TRBV28	TRBJ1-3	-	TGTGCCAGCAGTCCCTCCAAACGATACGGAGGAAACACCATATATTTT	CASSPSKRYGGNTIYF
-	TRBV15	TRBJ2-7	few	TGTGCCTCCAGACACGAGCAGTACTTC	CASRHEQYF
-	TRBV3-1	TRBJ2-3	once	TGTACCAGCAGTTTAGGGATGAGGACTATCCCTAGCACAGATACGCAGTATTTT	CTSSLGMRTIPSTDTQYF
-	TRBV29-1	TRBJ2-3	few	TGCAGCGCTGAGGGACGAACAGATACGCAGTATTTT	CSAEGRTDTQYF
TRBD1	TRBV29-1	TRBJ2-1	few	TGCAGCGCTGACAGGGGTCCGTGGAATGAGCAGTTCTTC	CSADRGPWNEQFF
-	TRBV7-9	TRBJ2-5	-	TGTGCCAGCAGCGTCTGGGGCAGCCAAGAGACCCAGTACTTC	CASSVWGSQETQYF
-	TRBV20-1	TRBJ2-7	-	TGCAGTGCTAGAGTATTTGGGATCCCCTACGAGCAGTACTTC	CSARVFGIPYEQYF
-	TRBV24-1	TRBJ2-2	few	TGTGCCACCAGTGATTTATCGCCGGGGTCGAACACCGGGGAGCTGTTTTTT	CATSDLSPGSNTGELFF
-	TRBV20-1	TRBJ1-4	-	TGCAGTGTTCGGGTCTCGGGTGAAAAACTGTTTTTT	CSVRVSGEKLFF
-	TRBV3-1	TRBJ1-1	-	TGTGCCAGCAGCCCTGGCAGTTTGAACACTGAAGCTTTCTTT	CASSPGSLNTEAFF
TRBD1	TRBV6-5	TRBJ1-5	-	TGTGCCAGCAGCCAGGGGGGCTGGCCCCAGCATTTT	CASSQGGWPQHF
TRBD2	TRBV7-2	TRBJ2-3	few	TGTGCCAGCAGCTTGTTACTAGCGGACCTCACAGATACGCAGTATTTT	CASSLLLADLTDTQYF
TRBD2	TRBV25-1	TRBJ2-7	few	TGTGCCAGCAGTGAAATGGGGTCCTCCGGGACTAGCTACGAGCAGTACTTC	CASSEMGSSGTSYEQYF
-	TRBV7-9	TRBJ2-1	many	TGTGCCAGCAGCTTAGGGCCAAGGAGCTCCTACAATGAGCAGTTCTTC	CASSLGPRSSYNEQFF
-	TRBV2	TRBJ2-7	-	TGTGCCAGCAGTGATTCGCGATACTACGAGCAGTACTTC	CASSDSRYYEQYF
TRBD2	TRBV20-1	TRBJ2-7	-	TGCAGTGCTAGACGTAGCGGGAGGTCCTACGAGCAGTACTTC	CSARRSGRSYEQYF
-	TRBV24-1	TRBJ2-7	-	TGTGCCACCAGTGATTTGCTGCAGGGATACGAGCAGTACTTC	CATSDLLQGYEQYF
-	TRBV6-5	TRBJ1-1	few	TGTGCCAGCAGTTTCACCACAGGCGGGAGCTCTGAAGCTTTCTTT	CASSFTTGGSSEAFF
-	TRBV7-9	TRBJ2-7	-	TGTGCCAGCAGCCCGGTCCTGCCCGAGCAGTACTTC	CASSPVLPEQYF
TRBD1	TRBV5-1	TRBJ2-3	few	TGCGCCAGCAGCTTGGCGGGGACAGGTCGTTTCACAGATACGCAGTATTTT	CASSLAGTGRFTDTQYF
-	TRBV12-3/TRBV12-4	TRBJ2-3	few	TGTGCCAGCAGTTTGCAACTATCAAGGGCGGATACGCAGTATTTT	CASSLQLSRADTQYF
-	TRBV2	TRBJ2-2	few	TGTGCCAGCAGTGAAGCGCTCAGGACCGGGGAGCTGTTTTTT	CASSEALRTGELFF
-	TRBV5-6	TRBJ2-5	many	TGTGCCAGCAGCTTGGTGGAGGAAGAGACCCAGTACTTC	CASSLVEEETQYF